This T cell receptor beta chain originates from a study of technical replicates of blood from several donors. Data came from immunoSEQ multiplex PCR; TCRdb stores just in-frame clones and leaves some out. The table records around 76,000 clones, 95% to 99% of them present only once. The CDR3 has 18 residues. The trim removed 4 bases at V and 1 base at J, leaving 13 bases unmatched. CDR1 is SGHNT and CDR2 is YYREEE in the germline V gene (reference sequence). The TCR sequence derives from a human donor in good health. V is TRBV5-4 and J is TRBJ2-3, with 9 bases matching TRBD2. The material sequenced was T cells isolated from PBMCs. As DNA, the CDR3 is TGTGCCAGCAGCCTAGGAATTAGCGGGAGATTGGGCACAGATACGCAGTATTTT. Encoded protein: CASSLGISGRLGTDTQYF. Together with reference TRBV5-4 and TRBJ2-3, the CDR3 gives the full variable domain: ETGVTQSPTHLIKTRGQQVTLRCSSQSGHNTVSWYQQALGQGPQFIFQYYREEENGRGNFPPRFSGLQFPNYSSELNVNALELDDSALYLCASSLGISGRLGTDTQYFGPGTRLTVL.